This T cell receptor (beta chain) originates from a study of T-cell memory formation after mild COVID-19. Study-wide findings and caveats: Clones shrinking from day 15 to 85 showed even CD4/CD8 mixes; later expanders tilted CD4+. The appearance of some responding clones in pre-infection memory suggested that cross-reactive memory joined.

Concerning this clonotype: Its target is unknown.

CDR3 length equals 16 residues. The junction had 5 bases not matched to a gene; V was cut back by 0 bases and J by 4 bases. The germline V gene has CDR1 SGHDT and CDR2 YYEEEE. TCRdb passed the 5' RACE reads through MiXCR, listing each CDR3 protein once. The table lists approximately 290,000 distinct CDR3 sequences, around 8% of them singletons. The chain recombines TRBV5-6 with TRBJ1-2, with 11 bases matching TRBD1. Material: PBMCs or a T cell subset sorted from them (not recorded which). The receptor comes from a man aged 18-30 years who had mild COVID-19 (a few samples of this study predate the infection). Cell type and time point are not known. CDR3 region: CASSLVGQGAGYGYTF. For the CDR3, the DNA is TGTGCCAGCAGCTTGGTCGGACAGGGGGCAGGCTATGGCTACACCTTC. The entire variable domain, with the rest obtained from reference TRBV5-6 and TRBJ1-2, is as follows: DAGVTQSPTHLIKTRGQQVTLRCSPKSGHDTVSWYQQALGQGPQFIFQYYEEEERQRGNFPDRFSGHQFPNYSSELNVNALLLGDSALYLCASSLVGQGAGYGYTFGSGTRLTVV.